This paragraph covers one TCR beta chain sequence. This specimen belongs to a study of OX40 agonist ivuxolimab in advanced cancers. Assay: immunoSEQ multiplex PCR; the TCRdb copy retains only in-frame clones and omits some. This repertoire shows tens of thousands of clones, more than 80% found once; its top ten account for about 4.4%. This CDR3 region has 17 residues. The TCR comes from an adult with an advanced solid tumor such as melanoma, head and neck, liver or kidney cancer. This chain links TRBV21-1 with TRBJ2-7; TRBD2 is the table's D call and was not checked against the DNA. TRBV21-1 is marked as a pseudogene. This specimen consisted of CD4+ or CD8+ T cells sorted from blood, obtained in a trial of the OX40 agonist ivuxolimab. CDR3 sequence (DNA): TGTGCCAGCAGCAAAGCGCTTTTTGGAGGGGTGCGGCCCGAGCAGTACTTC. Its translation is CASSKALFGGVRPEQYF.